This T cell receptor beta chain emerged from a study of PD-L1 blockade in urothelial cancer. As for the study in general: Men with urothelial cancer arising in the bladder made up about 90% of the roughly 30 patients. Treatment start was followed by blood analysis at 3 weeks (second dose) and again at 6 weeks.

Between the trimmed V and J ends, which lost 5 bases and 3 bases, there was a span of 11 bases. The CDR3 is made up of 13 amino acids. The germline CDR1 and CDR2 sequences are SGHAT and FQNNGV. Time point reported: pretreatment peripheral blood. Into every PCR, synthetic TCR analog templates were spiked. Some clones are missing from TCRdb's copy, which holds only in-frame ones; the method was immunoSEQ multiplex PCR. The table includes about 72,000 clones, approximately 83% detected once. The sample here was PBMCs, taken around atezolizumab (anti-PD-L1) treatment. The receptor was isolated from a man in his sixties with urothelial cancer. This chain connects TRBV11-2 to TRBJ2-7; D gene ambiguous. The CDR3 is CASSPGVNYEQYF. DNA for the CDR3: TGTGCCAGCAGCCCCGGAGTTAACTACGAGCAGTACTTC.